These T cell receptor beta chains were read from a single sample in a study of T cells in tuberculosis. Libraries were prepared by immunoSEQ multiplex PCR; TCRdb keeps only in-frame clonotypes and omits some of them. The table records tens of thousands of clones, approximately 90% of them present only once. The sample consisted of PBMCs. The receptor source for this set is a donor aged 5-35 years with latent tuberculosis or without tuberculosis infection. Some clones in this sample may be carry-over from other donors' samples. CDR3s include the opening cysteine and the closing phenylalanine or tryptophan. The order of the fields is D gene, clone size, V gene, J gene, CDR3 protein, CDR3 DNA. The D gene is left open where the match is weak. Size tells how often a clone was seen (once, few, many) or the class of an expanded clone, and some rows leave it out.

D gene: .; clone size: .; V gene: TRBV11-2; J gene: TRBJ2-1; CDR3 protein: CASSLEVSSYNEQFF; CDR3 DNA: TGTGCCAGCAGCTTAGAGGTCAGTTCCTACAATGAGCAGTTCTTC
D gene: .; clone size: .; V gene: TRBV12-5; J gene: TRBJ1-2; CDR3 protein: CASGSTGLDYGYTF; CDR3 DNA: TGTGCTAGTGGTTCAACAGGGTTGGACTATGGCTACACCTTC
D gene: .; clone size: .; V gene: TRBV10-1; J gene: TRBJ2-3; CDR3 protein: CASSWEANSGTDTQYF; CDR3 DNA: TGCGCCAGCAGTTGGGAGGCCAACTCTGGGACAGATACGCAGTATTTT
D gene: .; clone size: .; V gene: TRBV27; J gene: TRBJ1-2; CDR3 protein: CASPPPGGTHYGYTF; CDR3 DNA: TGTGCCAGTCCCCCACCCGGAGGGACCCATTATGGCTACACCTTC
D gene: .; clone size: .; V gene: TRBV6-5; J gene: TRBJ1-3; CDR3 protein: CASSYSLSGNTIYF; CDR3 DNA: TGTGCCAGCAGTTACTCCCTCTCTGGAAACACCATATATTTT
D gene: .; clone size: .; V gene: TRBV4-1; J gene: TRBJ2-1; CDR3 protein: CASSRLDSANEQFF; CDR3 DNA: TGCGCCAGCAGCCGATTGGACTCAGCCAATGAGCAGTTCTTC
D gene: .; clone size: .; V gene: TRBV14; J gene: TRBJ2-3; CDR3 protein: CASSQGQFSRRFRTDTQYF; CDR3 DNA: TGTGCCAGCAGCCAAGGTCAATTTAGTCGGCGGTTCCGCACAGATACGCAGTATTTT
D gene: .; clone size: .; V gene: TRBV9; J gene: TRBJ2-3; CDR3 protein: CASREKLVEGSHTQYF; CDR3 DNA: TGTGCCAGCAGGGAAAAACTAGTCGAGGGTTCCCATACGCAGTATTTT
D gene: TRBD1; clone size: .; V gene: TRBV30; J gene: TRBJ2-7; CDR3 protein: CAWSPNRDRVRYEQYF; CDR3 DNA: TGTGCCTGGAGTCCAAACCGGGACAGGGTCAGATACGAGCAGTACTTC
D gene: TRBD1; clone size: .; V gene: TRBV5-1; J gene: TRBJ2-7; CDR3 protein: CASSPRGTGSYEQYF; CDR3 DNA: TGCGCCAGCAGCCCGAGGGGGACAGGTTCCTACGAGCAGTACTTC
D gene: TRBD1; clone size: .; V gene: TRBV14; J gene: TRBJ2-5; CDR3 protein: CASSTGQLIQETQYF; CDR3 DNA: TGTGCCAGCAGCACGGGACAGCTAATACAAGAGACCCAGTACTTC
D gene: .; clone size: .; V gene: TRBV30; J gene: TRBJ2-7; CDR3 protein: CAWGREGLDEQYF; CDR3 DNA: TGTGCCTGGGGTAGAGAGGGTTTGGACGAGCAGTACTTC
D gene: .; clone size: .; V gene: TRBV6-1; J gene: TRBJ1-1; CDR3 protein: CASSGAKNTEAFF; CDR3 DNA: TGTGCCAGCAGTGGGGCTAAGAACACTGAAGCTTTCTTT
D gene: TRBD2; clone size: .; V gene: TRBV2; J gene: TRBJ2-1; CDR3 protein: CASRTSSGRVDEQFF; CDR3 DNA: TGTGCCAGCAGAACGTCTAGCGGGAGGGTCGATGAGCAGTTCTTC
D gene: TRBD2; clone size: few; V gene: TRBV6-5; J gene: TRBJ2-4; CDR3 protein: CASSPRLAAKNIQYF; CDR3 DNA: TGTGCCAGCAGCCCGAGACTAGCGGCCAAAAACATTCAGTACTTC
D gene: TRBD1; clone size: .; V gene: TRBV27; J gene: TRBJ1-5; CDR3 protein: CASSYTGGPYSNQPQHF; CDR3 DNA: TGTGCCAGCAGTTACACAGGGGGCCCTTATAGCAATCAGCCCCAGCATTTT
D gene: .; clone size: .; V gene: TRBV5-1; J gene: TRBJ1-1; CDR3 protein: CASSSTSAKTEAFF; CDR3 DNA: TGCGCCAGCAGCTCCACGAGCGCGAAGACTGAAGCTTTCTTT
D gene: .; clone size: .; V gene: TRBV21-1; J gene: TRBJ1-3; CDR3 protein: CARLLSLGNTIYF; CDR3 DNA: TGTGCCAGGCTCCTGAGCCTTGGAAACACCATATATTTT
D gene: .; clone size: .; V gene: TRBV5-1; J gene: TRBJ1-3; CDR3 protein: CASSYGSSGNTIYF; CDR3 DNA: TGCGCCAGCAGCTATGGGAGCTCTGGAAACACCATATATTTT
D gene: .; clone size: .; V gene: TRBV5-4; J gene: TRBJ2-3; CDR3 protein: CASSFPGRGDTQYF; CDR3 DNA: TGTGCCAGCAGCTTCCCCGGCCGGGGAGATACGCAGTATTTT
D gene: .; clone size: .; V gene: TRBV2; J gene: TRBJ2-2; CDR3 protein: CASTGLNTGELFF; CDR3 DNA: TGTGCCAGTACCGGACTCAACACCGGGGAGCTGTTTTTT
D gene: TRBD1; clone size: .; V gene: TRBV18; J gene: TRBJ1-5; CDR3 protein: CASSRGQENQPQHF; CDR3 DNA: TGTGCCAGCTCACGGGGACAGGAGAATCAGCCCCAGCATTTT
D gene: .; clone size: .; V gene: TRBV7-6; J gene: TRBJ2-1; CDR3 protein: CASSLLVSYNEQFF; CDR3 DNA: TGTGCCAGCAGCTTACTCGTCTCCTACAATGAGCAGTTCTTC
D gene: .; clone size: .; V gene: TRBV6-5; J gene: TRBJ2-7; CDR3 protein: CASSRYRDDYEQYF; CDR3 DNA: TGTGCCAGCAGCCGCTACAGGGATGACTACGAGCAGTACTTC
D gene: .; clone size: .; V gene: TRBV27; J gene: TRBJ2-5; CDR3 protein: CASSWGYSTPETQYF; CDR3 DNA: TGTGCCAGCAGCTGGGGCTACAGTACTCCAGAGACCCAGTACTTC
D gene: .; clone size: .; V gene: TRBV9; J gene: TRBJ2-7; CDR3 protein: CASSAVPGFMDF; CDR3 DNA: TGTGCCAGCAGCGCAGTACCGGGGTTTATGGACTTC
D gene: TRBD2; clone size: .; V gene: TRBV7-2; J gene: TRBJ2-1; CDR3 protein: CASSLDWGGIPTYNEQFF; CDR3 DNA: TGTGCCAGCAGCTTAGATTGGGGGGGGATCCCGACCTACAATGAGCAGTTCTTC
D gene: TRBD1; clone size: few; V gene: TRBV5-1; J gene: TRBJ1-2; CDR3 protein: CASSLAKTGDGYGYTF; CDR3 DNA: TGCGCCAGCAGCCTAGCAAAGACAGGGGACGGCTATGGCTACACCTTC
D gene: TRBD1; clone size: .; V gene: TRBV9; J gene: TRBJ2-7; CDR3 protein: CASRAGTGFEQYF; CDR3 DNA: TGTGCCAGCAGGGCCGGGACAGGGTTCGAGCAGTACTTC
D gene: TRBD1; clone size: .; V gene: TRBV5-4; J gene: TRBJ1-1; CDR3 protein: CASSLGPRDRNTEAFF; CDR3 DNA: TGTGCCAGCAGCTTGGGTCCACGGGACAGGAACACTGAAGCTTTCTTT
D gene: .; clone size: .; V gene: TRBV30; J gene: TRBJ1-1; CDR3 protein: CAWGRGADTEAFF; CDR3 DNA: TGTGCCTGGGGACGCGGGGCGGACACTGAAGCTTTCTTT
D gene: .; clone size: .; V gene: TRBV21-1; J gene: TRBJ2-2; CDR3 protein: CASSKVRGNTGELFF; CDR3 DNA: TGTGCCAGCAGCAAAGTAAGGGGGAACACCGGGGAGCTGTTTTTT
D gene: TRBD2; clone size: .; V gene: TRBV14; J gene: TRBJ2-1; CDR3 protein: CASSQRGGIYNEQFF; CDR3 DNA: TGTGCCAGCAGCCAACGCGGGGGAATTTACAATGAGCAGTTCTTC
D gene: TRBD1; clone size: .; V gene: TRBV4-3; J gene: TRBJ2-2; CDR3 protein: CASGTGGVGTGELFF; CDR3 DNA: TGCGCCAGCGGGACAGGGGGCGTTGGCACCGGGGAGCTGTTTTTT
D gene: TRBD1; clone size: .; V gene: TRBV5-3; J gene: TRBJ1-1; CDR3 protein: CARSGTGQGAILNTEAFF; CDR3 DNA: TGTGCCAGAAGCGGTACGGGACAGGGGGCGATTCTGAACACTGAAGCTTTCTTT
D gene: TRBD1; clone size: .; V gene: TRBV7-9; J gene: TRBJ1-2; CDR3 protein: CASSLARQGDGYTF; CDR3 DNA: TGTGCCAGCAGCTTAGCGCGACAGGGAGATGGCTACACCTTC
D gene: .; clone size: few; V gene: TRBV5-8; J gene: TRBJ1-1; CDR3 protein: CASSLVASFTEAFF; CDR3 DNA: TGTGCCAGCAGCTTGGTAGCAAGTTTTACTGAAGCTTTCTTT
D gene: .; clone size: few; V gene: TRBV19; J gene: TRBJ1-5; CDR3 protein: CASGGAREPQHF; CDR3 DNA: TGTGCCAGCGGGGGGGCTCGGGAGCCCCAGCATTTT
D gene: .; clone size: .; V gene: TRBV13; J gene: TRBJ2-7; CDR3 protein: CASSPPGRLGRNSYEQYF; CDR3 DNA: TGTGCCAGCAGCCCACCCGGTCGGCTTGGGAGGAACTCCTACGAGCAGTACTTC
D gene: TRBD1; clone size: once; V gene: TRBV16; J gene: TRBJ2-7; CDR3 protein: CASRQGTYEQYF; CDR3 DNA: TGTGCCAGCCGACAGGGGACCTACGAGCAGTACTTC
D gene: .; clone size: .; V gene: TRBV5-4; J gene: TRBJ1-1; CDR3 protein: CASSSGLTGEAFF; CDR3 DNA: TGTGCCAGCAGCTCGGGCCTAACAGGTGAAGCTTTCTTT
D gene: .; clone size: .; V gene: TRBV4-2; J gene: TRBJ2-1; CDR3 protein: CASSQDWDSSYNEQFF; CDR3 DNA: TGTGCCAGCAGCCAAGATTGGGACTCTTCCTACAATGAGCAGTTCTTC
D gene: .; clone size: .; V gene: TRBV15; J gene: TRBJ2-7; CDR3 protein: CATSSLGTGAYEQYF; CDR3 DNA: TGTGCCACCAGCAGTTTGGGGACGGGAGCCTACGAGCAGTACTTC
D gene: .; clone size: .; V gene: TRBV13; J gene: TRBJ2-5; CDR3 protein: CASSGPQGQSGTQYF; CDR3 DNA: TGTGCCAGCAGCGGACCCCAGGGGCAGAGCGGGACCCAGTACTTC
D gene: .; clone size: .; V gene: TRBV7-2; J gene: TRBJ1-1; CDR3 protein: CASSAQQGLGAFF; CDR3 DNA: TGTGCCAGCAGCGCACAGCAGGGACTGGGGGCTTTCTTT